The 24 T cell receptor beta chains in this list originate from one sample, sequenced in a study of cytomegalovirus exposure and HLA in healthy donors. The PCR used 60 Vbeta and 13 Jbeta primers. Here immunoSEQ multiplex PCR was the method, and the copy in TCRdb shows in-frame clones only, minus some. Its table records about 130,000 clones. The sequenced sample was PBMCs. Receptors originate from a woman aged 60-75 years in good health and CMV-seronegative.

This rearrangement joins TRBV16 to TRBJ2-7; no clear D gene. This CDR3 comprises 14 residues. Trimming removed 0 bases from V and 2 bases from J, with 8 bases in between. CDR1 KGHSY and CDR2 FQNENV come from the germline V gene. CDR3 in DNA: TGTGCCAGCAGCCAATCTCGGGTAGCCTACGAGCAGTACTTC. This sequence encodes CASSQSRVAYEQYF.

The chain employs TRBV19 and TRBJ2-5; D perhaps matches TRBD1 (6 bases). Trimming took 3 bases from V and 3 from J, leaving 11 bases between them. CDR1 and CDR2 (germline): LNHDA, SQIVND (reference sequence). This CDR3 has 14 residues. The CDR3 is CASSIRQGKETQYF. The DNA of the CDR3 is TGTGCCAGTAGTATCCGGCAGGGGAAAGAGACCCAGTACTTC.

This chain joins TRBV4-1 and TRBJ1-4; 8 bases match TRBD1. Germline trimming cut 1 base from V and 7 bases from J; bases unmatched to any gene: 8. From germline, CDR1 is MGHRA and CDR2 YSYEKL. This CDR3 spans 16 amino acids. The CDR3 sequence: CASSQGQGPVGEKLFF. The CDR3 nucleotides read TGCGCCAGCAGCCAAGGACAGGGGCCAGTCGGTGAAAAACTGTTTTTT.

CDR3 residues: CSARTGDGYTF. CDR3 sequence (DNA): TGCAGTGCTCGGACAGGGGATGGCTACACCTTC. The chain employs TRBV20-1 and TRBJ1-2; 9 positions match TRBD1. The V gene end was trimmed by 5 bases and the J gene end by 6 bases; junction bases not matched to a gene: 1. This CDR3 has 11 residues. CDR1 and CDR2 (germline): DFQATT, SNEGSKA (reference sequence).

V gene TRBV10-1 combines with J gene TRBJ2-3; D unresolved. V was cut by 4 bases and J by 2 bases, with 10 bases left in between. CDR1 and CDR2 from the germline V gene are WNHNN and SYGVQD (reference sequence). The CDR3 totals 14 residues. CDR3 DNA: TGCGCCAGCAGTGCTGTACTATCCACAGATACGCAGTATTTT. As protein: CASSAVLSTDTQYF.

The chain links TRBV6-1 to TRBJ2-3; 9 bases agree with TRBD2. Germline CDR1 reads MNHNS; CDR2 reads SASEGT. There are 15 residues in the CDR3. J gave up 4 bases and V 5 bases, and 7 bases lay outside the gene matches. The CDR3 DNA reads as TGTGCCAGCAGTTGGGTAGCGGGAGTGGCAGATACGCAGTATTTT. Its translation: CASSWVAGVADTQYF.

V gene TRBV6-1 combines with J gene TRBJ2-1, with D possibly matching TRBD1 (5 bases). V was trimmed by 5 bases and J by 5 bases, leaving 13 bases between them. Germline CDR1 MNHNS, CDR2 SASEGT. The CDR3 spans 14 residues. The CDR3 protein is CASSSDRVDNEQFF. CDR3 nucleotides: TGTGCCAGCAGTTCTGACAGAGTTGACAATGAGCAGTTCTTC.

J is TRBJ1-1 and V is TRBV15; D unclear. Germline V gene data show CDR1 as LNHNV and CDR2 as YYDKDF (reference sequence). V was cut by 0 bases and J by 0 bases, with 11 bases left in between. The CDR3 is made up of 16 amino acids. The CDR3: CATSRDKWLLNTEAFF. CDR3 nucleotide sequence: TGTGCCACCAGCAGAGATAAGTGGCTGTTGAACACTGAAGCTTTCTTT.

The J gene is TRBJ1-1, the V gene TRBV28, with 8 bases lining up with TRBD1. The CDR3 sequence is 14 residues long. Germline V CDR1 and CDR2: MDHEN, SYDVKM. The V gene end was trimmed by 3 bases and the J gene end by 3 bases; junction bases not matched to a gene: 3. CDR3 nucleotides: TGTGCCAGCAGTTTCCAGGGGGCACACACTGAAGCTTTCTTT. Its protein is CASSFQGAHTEAFF.

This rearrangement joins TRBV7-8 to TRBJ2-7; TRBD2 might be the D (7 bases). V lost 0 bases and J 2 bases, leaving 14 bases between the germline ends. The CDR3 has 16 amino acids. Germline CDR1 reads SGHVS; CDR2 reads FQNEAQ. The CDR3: CASSLARGGGPYEQYF. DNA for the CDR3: TGTGCCAGCAGCTTAGCGCGTGGCGGGGGCCCCTACGAGCAGTACTTC.

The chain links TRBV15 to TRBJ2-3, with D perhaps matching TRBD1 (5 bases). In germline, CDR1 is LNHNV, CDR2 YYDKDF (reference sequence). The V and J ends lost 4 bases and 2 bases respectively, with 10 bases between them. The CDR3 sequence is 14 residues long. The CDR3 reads CATSKGIFTDTQYF. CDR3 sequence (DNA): TGTGCCACCAGCAAGGGGATTTTCACAGATACGCAGTATTTT.

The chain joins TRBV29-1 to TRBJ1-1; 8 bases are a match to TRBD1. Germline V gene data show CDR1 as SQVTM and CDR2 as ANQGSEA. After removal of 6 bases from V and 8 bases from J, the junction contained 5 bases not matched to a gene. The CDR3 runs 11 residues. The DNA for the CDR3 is TGCAGCGTAGGTCGGGACAGGGAAGCTTTCTTT. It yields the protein CSVGRDREAFF.

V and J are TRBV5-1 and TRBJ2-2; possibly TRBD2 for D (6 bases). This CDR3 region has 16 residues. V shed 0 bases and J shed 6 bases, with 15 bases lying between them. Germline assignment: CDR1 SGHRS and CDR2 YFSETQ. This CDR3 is CASSLAKGGWAGELFF. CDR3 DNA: TGCGCCAGCAGCTTGGCCAAGGGAGGTTGGGCCGGGGAGCTGTTTTTT.

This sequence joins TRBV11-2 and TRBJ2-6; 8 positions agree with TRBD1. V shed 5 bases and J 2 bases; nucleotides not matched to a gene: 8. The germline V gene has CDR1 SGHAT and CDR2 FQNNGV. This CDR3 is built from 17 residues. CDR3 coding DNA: TGTGCCAGCAGCATCCCCCAGGGGGCGCCTGGGGCCAACGTCCTGACTTTC. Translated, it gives CASSIPQGAPGANVLTF.

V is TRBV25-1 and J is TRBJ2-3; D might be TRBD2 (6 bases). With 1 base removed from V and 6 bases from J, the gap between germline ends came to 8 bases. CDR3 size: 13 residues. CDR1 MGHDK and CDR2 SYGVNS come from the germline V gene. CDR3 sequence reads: CASSEWGGDTQYF. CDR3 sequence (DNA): TGTGCCAGCAGTGAATGGGGAGGTGATACGCAGTATTTT.

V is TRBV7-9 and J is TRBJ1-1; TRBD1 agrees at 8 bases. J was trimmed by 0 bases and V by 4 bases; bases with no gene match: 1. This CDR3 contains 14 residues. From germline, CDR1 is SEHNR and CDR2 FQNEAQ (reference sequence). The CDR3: CASSWDRLNTEAFF. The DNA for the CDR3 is TGTGCCAGCAGCTGGGACAGGCTGAACACTGAAGCTTTCTTT.

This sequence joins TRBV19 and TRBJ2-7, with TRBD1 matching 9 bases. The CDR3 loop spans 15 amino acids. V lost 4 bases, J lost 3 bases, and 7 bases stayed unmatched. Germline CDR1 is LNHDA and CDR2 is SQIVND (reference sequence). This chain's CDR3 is CASSTLPGQGYEQYF. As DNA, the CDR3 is TGTGCCAGTAGTACATTGCCGGGACAGGGCTACGAGCAGTACTTC.

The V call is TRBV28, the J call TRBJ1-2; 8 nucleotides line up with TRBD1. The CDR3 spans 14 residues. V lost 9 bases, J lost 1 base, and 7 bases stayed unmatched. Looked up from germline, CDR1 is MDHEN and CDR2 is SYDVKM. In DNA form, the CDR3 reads TGTGCCAGTAAATGGACAGGGTTTAACTATGGCTACACCTTC. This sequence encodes CASKWTGFNYGYTF.

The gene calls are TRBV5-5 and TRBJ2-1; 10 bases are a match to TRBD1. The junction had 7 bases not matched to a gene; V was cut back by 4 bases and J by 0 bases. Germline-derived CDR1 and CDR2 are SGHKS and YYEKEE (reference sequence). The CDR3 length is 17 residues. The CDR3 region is CASSRSGDRGSYNEQFF. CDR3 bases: TGTGCCAGCAGCCGCAGTGGGGACAGGGGCTCCTACAATGAGCAGTTCTTC.

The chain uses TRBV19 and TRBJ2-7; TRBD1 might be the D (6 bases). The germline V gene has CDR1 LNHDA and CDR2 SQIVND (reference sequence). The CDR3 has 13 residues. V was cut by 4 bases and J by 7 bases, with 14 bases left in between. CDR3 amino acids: CASSNTGLREQYF. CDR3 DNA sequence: TGTGCCAGTAGTAACACAGGGCTACGGGAGCAGTACTTC.

CDR3 sequence: CSVTSSYEQYF. CDR3 bases: TGCAGCGTAACGAGCTCCTACGAGCAGTACTTC. J is TRBJ2-5 and V is TRBV29-1; no clear D. TRBJ2-7 matches the DNA end more closely, so the J call is doubtful. In germline, CDR1 is SQVTM, CDR2 ANQGSEA. This CDR3 contains 11 residues.

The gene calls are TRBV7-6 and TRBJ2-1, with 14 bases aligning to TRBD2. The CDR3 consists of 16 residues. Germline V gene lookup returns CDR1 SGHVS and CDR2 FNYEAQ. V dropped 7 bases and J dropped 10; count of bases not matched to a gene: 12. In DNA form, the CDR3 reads TGTGCCAGCAACCAGCACGGACTAGCGGGAGGCGAAGAGCAGTTCTTC. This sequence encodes CASNQHGLAGGEEQFF.

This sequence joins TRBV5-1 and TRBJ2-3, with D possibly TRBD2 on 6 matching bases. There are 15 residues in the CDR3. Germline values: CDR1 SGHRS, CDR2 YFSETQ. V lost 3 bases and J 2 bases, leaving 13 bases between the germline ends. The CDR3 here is CASSSLEGTTDTQYF. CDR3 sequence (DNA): TGCGCCAGCAGCTCTTTGGAGGGGACCACAGATACGCAGTATTTT.

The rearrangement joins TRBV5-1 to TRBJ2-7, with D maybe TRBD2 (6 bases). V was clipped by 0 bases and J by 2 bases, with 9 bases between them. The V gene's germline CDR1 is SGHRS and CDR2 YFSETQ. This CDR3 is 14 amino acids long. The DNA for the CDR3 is TGCGCCAGCAGCTTGGTTCCGGGGGCCTACGAGCAGTACTTC. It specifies CASSLVPGAYEQYF.